A single sample is the source of the 14 T cell receptor beta chains below, sequenced in a study of naive and memory T cell subsets. Study-level findings and limits: Especially in CD8 cells, naive repertoires contained a few larger clonotypes, possibly CD45RA-re-expressing memory cells.

Both TRBC1 and TRBC2 were covered by a beta constant-region primer of two equimolar oligonucleotides. Ligated cDNA was amplified by four rounds of PCR with nested alpha and beta constant-region primers and SP2. TCRdb called the UMI-ligation and nested PCR reads again in MiXCR, with one record for every CDR3 protein. Of about 90,000 distinct CDR3 sequences listed, roughly 12% were seen once; the top ten hold 0.12% to 0.15%. These receptors' antigens are unknown. The sample taken for sequencing was naive CD4+ T cells from blood. The origin of the receptors is a human donor in good health.

V is TRBV7-2 and J is TRBJ1-4, with D unclear. The CDR3 sequence is 16 residues long. Deletions cut 5 bases from V and 3 bases from J, with 16 bases between. The germline gives CDR1 SGHTA, CDR2 FQGNSA. In DNA form, the CDR3 reads TGTGCCAGCAGCCGTACTCAGACAAGGGCTAATGAAAAACTGTTTTTT. It translates to CASSRTQTRANEKLFF. Full variable domain (outside the CDR3, taken from reference TRBV7-2 and TRBJ1-4): GAGVSQSPSNKVTEKGKDVELRCDPISGHTALYWYRQSLGQGLEFLIYFQGNSAPDKSGLPSDRFSAERTGGSVSTLTIQRTQQEDSAVYLCASSRTQTRANEKLFFGSGTQLSVL.

This clonotype was counted ten times or more. This rearrangement joins TRBV11-2 to TRBJ2-4, with D possibly matching TRBD2 (5 bases). Germline CDR1 and CDR2: SGHAT and FQNNGV. The V end lost 5 bases, the J end lost 7 bases, and 18 bases lay between the germline ends. This CDR3 spans 15 amino acids. The CDR3 bases are TGTGCCAGCAGCCCTGTGAGTTCGGGATGGAACATTCAGTACTTC. Its translation: CASSPVSSGWNIQYF.

The chain combines TRBV2 with TRBJ1-6, with D unclear. Germline CDR1 reads SNHLY; CDR2 reads FYNNEI. Trimming stripped 4 bases from V and 13 bases from J, with 11 bases between. This CDR3 spans 12 amino acids. This CDR3 is CASSVSWSPLHF. CDR3 coding DNA: TGTGCCAGCAGTGTGAGCTGGTCGCCCCTCCACTTT.

This clonotype was seen ten or more times. The chain joins TRBV29-1 to TRBJ2-1, with 14 bases identical to TRBD2. Germline lookup yields CDR1 SQVTM and CDR2 ANQGSEA. This CDR3 region has 16 residues. With V trimmed by 4 bases and J by 6 bases, 8 bases remained unmatched. Here the CDR3 reads CSVGLAGGPESNEQFF. The CDR3 nucleotides read TGCAGCGTTGGACTAGCGGGGGGGCCGGAAAGCAATGAGCAGTTCTTC.

The genes are TRBV7-2 and TRBJ2-1; 8 positions match TRBD1. From germline, CDR1 is SGHTA and CDR2 FQGNSA. Trimming cost V 4 bases and J 8 bases; bases outside gene matches: 4. CDR3 length equals 13 residues. CDR3 amino acids: CASSSGQEYEQFF. CDR3 coding DNA: TGTGCCAGCAGCTCGGGACAGGAGTATGAGCAGTTCTTC.

The V gene is TRBV7-3, the J gene TRBJ1-1; no clear D gene. The CDR3 contains 11 residues. Between the trimmed V and J ends, which lost 5 bases and 5 bases, there was a span of 6 bases. Germline V lookup: CDR1 SGHTA, CDR2 FQGTGA. CDR3 nucleotide sequence: TGTGCCAGCAGCATCGGTACTGAAGCTTTCTTT. Amino acids: CASSIGTEAFF.

The genes are TRBV7-2 and TRBJ2-3, with 8 bases aligning to TRBD1. Germline assignment: CDR1 SGHTA and CDR2 FQGNSA. V lost 2 bases, J lost 1 base, and 8 bases stayed unmatched. This CDR3 has 17 amino acids. CDR3 nucleotides: TGTGCCAGCAGCTTAAAGGCAGGGGGCTTCGGCACAGATACGCAGTATTTT. This codes for CASSLKAGGFGTDTQYF.

This clonotype was detected many times. The rearrangement uses TRBV20-1 and TRBJ2-1; tentatively, D is TRBD2 (6 bases). CDR1 DFQATT and CDR2 SNEGSKA come from the germline V gene (reference sequence). This CDR3 comprises 15 residues. V lost 1 base and J lost 0, with 10 bases in between. The chain's CDR3 is CSARVPSVSYNEQFF. The CDR3 region has the DNA TGCAGTGCTAGAGTGCCTAGCGTCTCCTACAATGAGCAGTTCTTC.

The chain employs TRBV4-3 and TRBJ1-6, with a tentative D call TRBD1 (5 bases). Germline CDR1 is LGHNA and CDR2 is YSLEER. The CDR3 spans 18 residues. V gave up 3 bases and J gave up 3 bases, with 18 bases separating them. CDR3 in DNA: TGCGCCAGCAGCCAGAATCCCCGGGACGGATACTATAATTCACCCCTCCACTTT. Translating gives CASSQNPRDGYYNSPLHF.

The chain couples TRBV6-2 or TRBV6-3 to TRBJ2-7; D unclear. Looked up from germline, CDR1 is MNHEY and CDR2 is SVGEGT. V was shortened by 7 bases and J by 2 bases, with 9 bases between the two germline ends. The CDR3 covers 12 residues. CDR3 residues: CASNGFPYEQYF. Written as DNA, the CDR3 is TGTGCCAGCAATGGCTTCCCCTACGAGCAGTACTTC.

The chain carries TRBV6-2 or TRBV6-3 and TRBJ1-5; the match to TRBD1 covers 7 bases. Germline CDR1 reads MNHEY; CDR2 reads SVGEGT. This CDR3 spans 14 amino acids. V was pared by 5 bases and J by 4 bases, with 5 bases of the junction left unmatched. The CDR3 bases are TGTGCCAGCAGTAGGGACAGCCGGAATCAGCCCCAGCATTTT. Translated, it gives CASSRDSRNQPQHF.

This clonotype turned up a few times. J is TRBJ1-5 and V is TRBV6-2 or TRBV6-3; a weak D match, TRBD1 (5 bases). Germline lookup yields CDR1 MNHEY and CDR2 SVGEGT. The length of the CDR3 is 14 residues. Trimming pared 6 bases from V and 6 bases from J, leaving 15 bases between. The CDR3 sequence is CASRHVGEGQPQHF. CDR3 DNA: TGTGCCAGCAGACACGTGGGGGAGGGTCAGCCCCAGCATTTT.

This clonotype was seen repeatedly, ten times or more. This chain links TRBV6-6 with TRBJ2-7, with 11 bases matching TRBD2. CDR1 is MNHNY, CDR2 SVGAGI, per germline (reference sequence). This CDR3 is 17 amino acids long. Trimming at V came to 2 bases and at J to 1 base, leaving 7 bases not matched to a gene. CDR3 in amino acids: CASSYPAGTSGSYEQYF. CDR3 nucleotides: TGTGCCAGCAGTTACCCGGCCGGGACTAGCGGTTCCTACGAGCAGTACTTC.

This clonotype was counted a few times. The chain couples TRBV15 to TRBJ1-1, with TRBD1 matching 11 bases. V trimming: 2 bases; J trimming: 4 bases; junction bases outside the gene matches: 3. The CDR3 loop spans 15 amino acids. The V gene's germline CDR1 is LNHNV and CDR2 YYDKDF (reference sequence). The CDR3 bases are TGTGCCACCAGCAGACCCGGGACAGGGGGCACTGAAGCTTTCTTT. Protein product: CATSRPGTGGTEAFF. The whole variable domain, remainder taken from reference TRBV15 and TRBJ1-1, is DAMVIQNPRYQVTQFGKPVTLSCSQTLNHNVMYWYQQKSSQAPKLLFHYYDKDFNNEADTPDNFQSRRPNTSFCFLDIRSPGLGDTAMYLCATSRPGTGGTEAFFGQGTRLTVV.